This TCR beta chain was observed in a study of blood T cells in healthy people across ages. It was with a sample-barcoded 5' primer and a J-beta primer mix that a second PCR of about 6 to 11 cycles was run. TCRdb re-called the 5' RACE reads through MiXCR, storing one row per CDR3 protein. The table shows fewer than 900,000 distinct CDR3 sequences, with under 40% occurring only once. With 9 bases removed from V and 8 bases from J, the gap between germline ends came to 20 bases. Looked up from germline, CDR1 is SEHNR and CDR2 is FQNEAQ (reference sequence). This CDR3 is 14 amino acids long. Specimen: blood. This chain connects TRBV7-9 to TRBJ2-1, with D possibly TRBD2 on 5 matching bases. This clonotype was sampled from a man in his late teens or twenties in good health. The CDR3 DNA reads TGTGCCAGTAGCGAAACGGGTTTAGGCGATGAGCAGTTCTTC. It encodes CASSETGLGDEQFF.